This passage covers 7 T cell receptor beta chains from one sample sequenced in a study of cytomegalovirus exposure and HLA in healthy donors (dated by TCRdb to 2016 to 2017). The library was prepared using the immunoSEQ multiplex PCR assay. A mixture of 60 forward primers for TCR Vbeta segments and 13 reverse primers for TCR Jbeta segments was used in the multiplex PCR. TCRdb's version of the immuneACCESS table is confined to in-frame rearrangements and falls short of the full clone set. An unresolved V gene accounts for under half of the shortfall where checked; the remainder is of unknown origin. Recorded for this sample are roughly 150,000 clones; roughly 80% of them occurred a single time. The biggest ten clones account for 3% to 3.5% of the sample. The sequenced material came from PBMCs. The receptors here all came from a male donor in good health and CMV-seronegative.

This chain links TRBV11-3 with TRBJ2-3; perhaps TRBD2 as D (5 bases). The CDR3 covers 14 residues. Trimming took off 5 bases at V and 2 bases at J, with 11 bases between the two ends. Germline assignment: CDR1 SGHNT and CDR2 YENEEA. CDR3 sequence (DNA): TGTGCCAGCAGCAGTAGAGCGGACACAGATACGCAGTATTTT. This encodes CASSSRADTDTQYF.

The rearrangement uses TRBV10-3 and TRBJ2-7, with 7 bases that match TRBD1. Per the germline V gene, CDR1 is ENHRY and CDR2 is SYGVKD. CDR3 length equals 14 residues. With V trimmed by 5 bases and J by 5 bases, 9 bases remained unmatched. CDR3 bases: TGTGCCATCAGTCAGGGGGTAGTTAGCGACGAGCAGTACTTC. As protein: CAISQGVVSDEQYF.

As to this clone: One end of the junction does not line up with germline, which may come from a read error. This chain links TRBV7-8 with TRBJ2-2, with 8 bases aligning to TRBD2. Germline CDR1 and CDR2: SGHVS and FQNEAQ. The CDR3 consists of 14 residues. The CDR3 region is CASSGTSNTGELFF. The CDR3 nucleotides read TGTGCCAGTAGCGGGACATCGAACACCGGGGAACTGTTTTTT. The full variable domain, its missing parts supplied by reference TRBV7-8 and TRBJ2-2, is GAGVSQSPRYKVAKRGQDVALRCDPISGHVSLFWYQQALGQGPEFLTYFQNEAQLDKSGLPSDRFFAERPEGSVSTLKIQRTQQEDSAVYLCASSGTSNTGELFFGEGSRLTVL.

CDR3 nucleotides: TGTGCCACCAGCAGAGGACAGGGAGGCACTGAAGCTTTCTTT. Residues: CATSRGQGGTEAFF. The chain employs TRBV15 and TRBJ1-1, with 7 bases aligning to TRBD1. The CDR3 extends over 14 amino acids. Germline V gene sequence: CDR1 LNHNV, CDR2 YYDKDF (reference sequence). The J segment lost 4 bases and the V segment lost 1 base, leaving 3 bases of the junction unmatched.

The V gene is TRBV27, the J gene TRBJ2-1, with a weak D call TRBD2 (7 bases). CDR1 and CDR2 from the germline V gene are MNHEY and SMNVEV (reference sequence). The CDR3 runs 16 residues. V lost 3 bases and J lost 1, with 13 bases in between. The DNA of the CDR3 is TGTGCCAGCAGTTTGAGGGAGGGGGGGTCCTACAATGAGCAGTTCTTC. It encodes CASSLREGGSYNEQFF.

The chain combines TRBV2 with TRBJ1-2, with 9 bases that match TRBD1. J was trimmed by 4 bases and V by 7 bases; bases with no gene match: 13. Germline CDR1 SNHLY, CDR2 FYNNEI. This CDR3 is built from 16 residues. The CDR3 DNA reads TGTGCCAGCAACGCCGGGACAGGGACGATGGCCTATGGCTACACCTTC. It encodes CASNAGTGTMAYGYTF. The whole variable domain, remainder taken from reference TRBV2 and TRBJ1-2, is EPEVTQTPSHQVTQMGQEVILRCVPISNHLYFYWYRQILGQKVEFLVSFYNNEISEKSEIFDDQFSVERPDGSNFTLKIRSTKLEDSAMYFCASNAGTGTMAYGYTFGSGTRLTVV.

The rearrangement joins TRBV28 to TRBJ1-5; no definite D call. This CDR3 is 16 amino acids long. Looked up from germline, CDR1 is MDHEN and CDR2 is SYDVKM. Deletions cut 2 bases from V and 2 bases from J, with 13 bases between. The chain's CDR3 is CASSLTGVGGNQPQHF. DNA for the CDR3: TGTGCCAGCAGTTTAACCGGGGTAGGTGGCAATCAGCCCCAGCATTTT.